This T cell receptor (beta chain) originates from a study of preoperative IRX-2 immunotherapy in early breast cancer. V was shortened by 5 bases and J by 4 bases, with 17 bases between the two germline ends. Germline assignment: CDR1 MNHGY and CDR2 SAAAGT. The CDR3 is made up of 15 amino acids. Profiled with immunoSEQ multiplex PCR; TCRdb holds only in-frame clones, not every one. The data hold 650 to 950 clones, with around three quarters observed a single time. Treatment here: preoperative locoregional IRX-2 cytokine immunotherapy. The chain is built from TRBV6-8 and TRBJ1-2; D is unresolved. The TCR comes from a human donor with breast cancer. The starting material was tumor tissue, obtained after IRX-2 immunotherapy. In DNA, the CDR3 is TGTGCCAGCAGTCCGCAGGACGGGTCTTTCTATGGCTACACCTTC. Translating gives CASSPQDGSFYGYTF.